This T cell receptor beta chain was sequenced during a study of Graves' ophthalmopathy and Graves' hyperthyroidism. Researchers took RNA transcripts and amplified TCR beta CDR3 regions from them. Second-round multiplex PCR came after a first-round RT-PCR that employed HTBI primers. Each CDR3 protein is one row after TCRdb ran MiXCR on the multiplex PCR reads. The sample yields more than 550,000 distinct CDR3 sequences, approximately 39% seen once. The CDR3 contains 13 residues. V lost 4 bases and J lost 4, with 10 bases in between. Germline V CDR1 and CDR2: SNHLY, FYNNEI. Ophthalmopathy was moderately-to-severely active, CAS at least 3, NOSPECS at least 4, lasting under 3 months. Enrollment excluded any patients with other autoimmune diseases, uncontrolled infections, pregnancy or lactation. PBMCs were isolated by Ficoll-Paque density gradient centrifugation, using about 9.2 ml of fresh peripheral blood as the starting material.

The rearrangement uses TRBV2 and TRBJ1-1; D not resolved. This TCR was recovered from an adult man with Graves' ophthalmopathy. Sequencing input: peripheral blood. CDR3 amino acids: CASSGLRGTEAFF. The DNA for the CDR3 is TGTGCCAGCAGTGGACTCCGGGGCACTGAAGCTTTCTTT.